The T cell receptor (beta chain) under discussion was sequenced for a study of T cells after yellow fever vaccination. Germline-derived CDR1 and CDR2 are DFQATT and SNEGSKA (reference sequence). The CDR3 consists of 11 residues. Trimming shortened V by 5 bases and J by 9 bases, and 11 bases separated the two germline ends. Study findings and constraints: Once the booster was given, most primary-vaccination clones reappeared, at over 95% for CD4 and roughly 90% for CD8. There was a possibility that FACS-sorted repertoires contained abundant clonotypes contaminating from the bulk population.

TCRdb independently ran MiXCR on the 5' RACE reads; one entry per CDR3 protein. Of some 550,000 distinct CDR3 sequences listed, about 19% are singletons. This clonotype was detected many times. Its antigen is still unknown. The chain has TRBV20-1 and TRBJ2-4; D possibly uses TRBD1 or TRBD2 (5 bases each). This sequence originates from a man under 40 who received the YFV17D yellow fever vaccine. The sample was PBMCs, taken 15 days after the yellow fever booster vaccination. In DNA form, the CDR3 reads TGCAGTGCTGGAAGAGGGGTCATTCAGTACTTC. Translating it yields CSAGRGVIQYF.